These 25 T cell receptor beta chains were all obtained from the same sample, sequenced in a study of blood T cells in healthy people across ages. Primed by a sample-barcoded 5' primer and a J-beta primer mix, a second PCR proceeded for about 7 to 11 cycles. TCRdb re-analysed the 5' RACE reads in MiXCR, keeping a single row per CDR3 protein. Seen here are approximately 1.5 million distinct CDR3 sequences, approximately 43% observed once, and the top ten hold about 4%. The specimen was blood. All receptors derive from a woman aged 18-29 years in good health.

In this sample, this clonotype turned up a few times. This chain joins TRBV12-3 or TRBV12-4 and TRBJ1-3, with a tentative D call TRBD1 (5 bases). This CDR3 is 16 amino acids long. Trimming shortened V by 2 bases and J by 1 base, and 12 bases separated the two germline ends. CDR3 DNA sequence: TGTGCCAGCAGTTTATCCAAGGGGAAGTCTGGAAACACCATATATTTT. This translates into CASSLSKGKSGNTIYF.

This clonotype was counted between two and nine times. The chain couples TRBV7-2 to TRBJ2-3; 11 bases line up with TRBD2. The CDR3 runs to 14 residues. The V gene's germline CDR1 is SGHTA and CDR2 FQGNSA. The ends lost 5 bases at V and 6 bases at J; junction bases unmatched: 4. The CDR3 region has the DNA TGTGCCAGCAGCGTTAGCGGGGGGGCGGATACGCAGTATTTT. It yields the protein CASSVSGGADTQYF.

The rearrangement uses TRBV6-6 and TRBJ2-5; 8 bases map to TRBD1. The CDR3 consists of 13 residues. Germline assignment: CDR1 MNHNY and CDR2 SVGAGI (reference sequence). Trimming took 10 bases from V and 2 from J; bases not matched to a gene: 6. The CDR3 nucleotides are TGTGCCACCAGACAGGGGACTCAAGAGACCCAGTACTTC. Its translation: CATRQGTQETQYF.

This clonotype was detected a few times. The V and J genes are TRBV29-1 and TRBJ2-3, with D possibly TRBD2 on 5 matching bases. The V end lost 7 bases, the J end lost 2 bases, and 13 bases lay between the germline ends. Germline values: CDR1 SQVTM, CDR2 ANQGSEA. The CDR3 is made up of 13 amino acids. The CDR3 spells CSAKGRVTDTQYF. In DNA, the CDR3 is TGCAGCGCCAAAGGGAGAGTCACAGATACGCAGTATTTT.

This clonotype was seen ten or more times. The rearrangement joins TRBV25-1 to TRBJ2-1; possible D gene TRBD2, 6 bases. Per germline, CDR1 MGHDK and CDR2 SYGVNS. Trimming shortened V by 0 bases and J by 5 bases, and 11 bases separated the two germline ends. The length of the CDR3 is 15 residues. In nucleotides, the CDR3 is TGTGCCAGCAGTGAATACGGGGAGGAAGACAATGAGCAGTTCTTC. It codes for CASSEYGEEDNEQFF. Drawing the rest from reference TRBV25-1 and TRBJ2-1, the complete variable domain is EADIYQTPRYLVIGTGKKITLECSQTMGHDKMYWYQQDPGMELHLIHYSYGVNSTEKGDLSSESTVSRIRTEHFPLTLESARPSHTSQYLCASSEYGEEDNEQFFGPGTRLTVL.

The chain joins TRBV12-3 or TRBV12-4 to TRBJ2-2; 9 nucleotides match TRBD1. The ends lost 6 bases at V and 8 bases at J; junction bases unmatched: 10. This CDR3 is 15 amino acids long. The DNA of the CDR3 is TGTGCCAGCAGACTGACAGGGGGAGGCACTGGGGAGCTGTTTTTT. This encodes CASRLTGGGTGELFF.

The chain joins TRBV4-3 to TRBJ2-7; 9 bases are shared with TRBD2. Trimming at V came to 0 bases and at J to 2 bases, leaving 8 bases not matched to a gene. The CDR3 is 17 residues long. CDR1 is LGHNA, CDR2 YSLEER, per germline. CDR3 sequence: CASSQDTSTSGTYEQYF. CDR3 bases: TGCGCCAGCAGCCAAGATACCTCGACTAGCGGTACCTACGAGCAGTACTTC.

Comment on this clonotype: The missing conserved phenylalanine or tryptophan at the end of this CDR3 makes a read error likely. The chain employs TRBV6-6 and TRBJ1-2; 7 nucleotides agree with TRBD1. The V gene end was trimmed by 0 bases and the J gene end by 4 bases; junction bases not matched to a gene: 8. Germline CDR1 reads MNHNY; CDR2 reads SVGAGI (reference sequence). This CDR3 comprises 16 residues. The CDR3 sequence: CASSYSDREGGYGYTL. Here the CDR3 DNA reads TGTGCCAGCAGTTACTCTGACAGGGAGGGTGGCTATGGCTACACCTTG.

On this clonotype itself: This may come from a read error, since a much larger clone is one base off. CDR3 amino acids: CASRTGYKEQFF. CDR3 nucleotides: TGTGCCAGCAGGACAGGCTACAAGGAGCAGTTCTTC. This sequence joins TRBV7-9 and TRBJ2-1; D perhaps matches TRBD1 (6 bases). This CDR3 has 12 amino acids. Germline V gene sequence: CDR1 SEHNR, CDR2 FQNEAQ (reference sequence).

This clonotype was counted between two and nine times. DNA for the CDR3: TGTGCCAGCAGCCAAGGGGGCAAGGAAAAACTGTTTTTT. Protein product: CASSQGGKEKLFF. The chain joins TRBV14 to TRBJ1-4, with a tentative D call TRBD1 (5 bases). Germline CDR1 SGHDN, CDR2 FVKESK. The CDR3 consists of 13 residues. The V gene lost 1 base and the J gene lost 8 bases, with 8 bases spanning the gap.

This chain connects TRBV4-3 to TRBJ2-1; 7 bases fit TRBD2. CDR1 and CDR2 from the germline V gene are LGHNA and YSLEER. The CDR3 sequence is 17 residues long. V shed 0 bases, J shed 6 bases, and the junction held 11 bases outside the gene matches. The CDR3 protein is CASSQDSRDYRVNEQFF. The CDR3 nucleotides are TGCGCCAGCAGCCAAGATAGTAGGGACTACCGGGTCAATGAGCAGTTCTTC.

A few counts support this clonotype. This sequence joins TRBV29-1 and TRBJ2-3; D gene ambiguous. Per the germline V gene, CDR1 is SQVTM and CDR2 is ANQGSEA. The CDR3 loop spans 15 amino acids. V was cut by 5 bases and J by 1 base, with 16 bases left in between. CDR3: CSVPLAVHGTDTQYF. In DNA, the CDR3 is TGCAGCGTTCCCCTTGCAGTTCATGGCACAGATACGCAGTATTTT.

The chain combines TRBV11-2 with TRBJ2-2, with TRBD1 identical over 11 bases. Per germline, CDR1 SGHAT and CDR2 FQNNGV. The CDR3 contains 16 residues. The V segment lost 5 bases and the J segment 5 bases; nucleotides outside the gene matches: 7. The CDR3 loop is CASSPWTGGKTGELFF. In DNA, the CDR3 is TGTGCCAGCAGCCCGTGGACAGGGGGCAAAACCGGGGAGCTGTTTTTT.

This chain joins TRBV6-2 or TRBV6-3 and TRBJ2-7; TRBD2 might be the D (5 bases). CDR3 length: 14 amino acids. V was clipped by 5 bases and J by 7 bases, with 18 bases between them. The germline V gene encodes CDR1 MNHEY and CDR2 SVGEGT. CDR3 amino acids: CASSVNGDYNEQYF. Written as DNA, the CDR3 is TGTGCCAGCAGTGTGAACGGAGACTACAATGAGCAGTACTTC.

The CDR3 region has the DNA TGTGCCAGCATCGATAATACGGGACAGCCCTACGAGCAGTACTTC. Amino acids: CASIDNTGQPYEQYF. The rearrangement uses TRBV7-2 and TRBJ2-7; TRBD1 matches at 7 bases. The CDR3 covers 15 residues. The junction had 11 bases not matched to a gene; V was cut back by 7 bases and J by 2 bases. Germline V gene sequence: CDR1 SGHTA, CDR2 FQGNSA.

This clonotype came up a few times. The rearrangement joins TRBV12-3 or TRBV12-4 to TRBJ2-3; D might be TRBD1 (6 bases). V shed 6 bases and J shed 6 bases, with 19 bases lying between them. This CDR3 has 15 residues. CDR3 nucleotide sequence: TGTGCCAGCAGACCCGGTACAGGGATAAGGGATACGCAGTATTTT. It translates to CASRPGTGIRDTQYF.

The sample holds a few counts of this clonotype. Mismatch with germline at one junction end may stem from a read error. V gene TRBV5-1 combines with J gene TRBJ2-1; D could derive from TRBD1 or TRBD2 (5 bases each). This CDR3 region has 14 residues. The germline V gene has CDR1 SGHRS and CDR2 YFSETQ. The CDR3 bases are TGCGCCAGTAGCTTTCGGGACGGACACAATGAGCAGTTCTTC. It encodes CASSFRDGHNEQFF.

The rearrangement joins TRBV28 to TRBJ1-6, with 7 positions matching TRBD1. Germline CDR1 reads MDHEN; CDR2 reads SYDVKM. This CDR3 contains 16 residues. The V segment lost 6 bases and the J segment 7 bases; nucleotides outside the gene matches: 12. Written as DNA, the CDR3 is TGTGCCAGCAGCCAAAGGGGGCGCCTTGGAAATTCACCCCTCCACTTT. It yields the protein CASSQRGRLGNSPLHF.

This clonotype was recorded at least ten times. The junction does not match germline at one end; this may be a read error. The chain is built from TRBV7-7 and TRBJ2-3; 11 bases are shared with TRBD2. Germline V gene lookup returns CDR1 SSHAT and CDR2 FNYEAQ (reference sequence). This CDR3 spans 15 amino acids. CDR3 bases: TGTGCTAGCAGCCGACTAGCGGGGATCACAGATACGCAGTATTTT. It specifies CASSRLAGITDTQYF.

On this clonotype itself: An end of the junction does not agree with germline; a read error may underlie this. For the CDR3, the DNA is TGTGCTAGCAGCACGGACAGGGGCGGTGAGCAGTTCTTC. Protein sequence: CASSTDRGGEQFF. This chain joins TRBV7-7 and TRBJ2-1; 9 nucleotides align to TRBD1. This CDR3 comprises 13 residues. Germline V gene sequence: CDR1 SSHAT, CDR2 FNYEAQ (reference sequence).

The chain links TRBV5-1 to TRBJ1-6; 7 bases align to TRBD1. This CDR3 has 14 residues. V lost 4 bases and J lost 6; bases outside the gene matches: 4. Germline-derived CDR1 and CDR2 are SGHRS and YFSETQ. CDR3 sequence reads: CASSAQGGNSPLHF. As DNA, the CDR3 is TGCGCCAGCAGCGCGCAGGGGGGTAATTCACCCCTCCACTTT.

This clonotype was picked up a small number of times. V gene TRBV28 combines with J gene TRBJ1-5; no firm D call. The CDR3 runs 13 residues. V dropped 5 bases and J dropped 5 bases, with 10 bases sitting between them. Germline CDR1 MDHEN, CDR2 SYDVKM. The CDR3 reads CASSPLGHQPQHF. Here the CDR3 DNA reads TGTGCCAGCAGTCCCCTCGGCCATCAGCCCCAGCATTTT. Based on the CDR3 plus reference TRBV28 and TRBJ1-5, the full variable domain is DVKVTQSSRYLVKRTGEKVFLECVQDMDHENMFWYRQDPGLGLRLIYFSYDVKMKEKGDIPEGYSVSREKKERFSLILESASTNQTSMYLCASSPLGHQPQHFGDGTRLSIL.

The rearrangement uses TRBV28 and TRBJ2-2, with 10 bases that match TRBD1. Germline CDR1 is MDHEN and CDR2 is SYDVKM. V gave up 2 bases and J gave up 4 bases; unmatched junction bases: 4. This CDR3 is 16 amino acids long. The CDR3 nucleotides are TGTGCCAGCAGTTTAGAGGGGACAGGGGTCACCGGGGAGCTGTTTTTT. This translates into CASSLEGTGVTGELFF.

The CDR3 is CASSFDRPDNEQFF. For the CDR3, the DNA is TGCGCCAGCAGCTTTGACAGGCCCGACAATGAGCAGTTCTTC. The gene calls are TRBV5-1 and TRBJ2-1; D possibly corresponds to TRBD1 (6 bases). Germline CDR1 reads SGHRS; CDR2 reads YFSETQ. CDR3 length equals 14 residues. V was pared by 2 bases and J by 5 bases, with 11 bases between.

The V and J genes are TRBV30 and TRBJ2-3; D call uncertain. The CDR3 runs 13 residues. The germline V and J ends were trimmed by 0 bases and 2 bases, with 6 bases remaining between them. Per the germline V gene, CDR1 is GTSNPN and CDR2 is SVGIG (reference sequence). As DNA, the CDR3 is TGTGCCTGGAGTGTCAAGAACACAGATACGCAGTATTTT. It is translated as CAWSVKNTDTQYF. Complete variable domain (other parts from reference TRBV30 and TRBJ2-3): SQTIHQWPATLVQPVGSPLSLECTVEGTSNPNLYWYRQAAGRGLQLLFYSVGIGQISSEVPQNLSASRPQDRQFILSSKKLLLSDSGFYLCAWSVKNTDTQYFGPGTRLTVL.